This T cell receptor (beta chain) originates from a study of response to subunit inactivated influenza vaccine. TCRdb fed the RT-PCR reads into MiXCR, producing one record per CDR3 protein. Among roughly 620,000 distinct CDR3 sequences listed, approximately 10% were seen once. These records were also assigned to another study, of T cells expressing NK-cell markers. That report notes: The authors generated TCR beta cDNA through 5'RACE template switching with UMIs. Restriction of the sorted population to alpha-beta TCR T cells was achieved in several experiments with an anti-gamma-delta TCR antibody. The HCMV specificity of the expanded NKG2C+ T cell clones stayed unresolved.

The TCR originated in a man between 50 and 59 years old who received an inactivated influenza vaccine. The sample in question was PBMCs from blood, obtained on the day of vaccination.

The CDR3 sequence: CASSPMREGGEQYF. Here the CDR3 DNA reads TGTGCCAGCTCACCGATGCGGGAGGGTGGCGAGCAGTACTTC. The chain couples TRBV18 to TRBJ2-7, with 9 bases matching TRBD2. CDR1 is KGHSH, CDR2 LQKENI, per germline. This CDR3 region has 14 residues. V lost 3 bases to trimming and J lost 6 bases; unmatched junction nucleotides: 6.